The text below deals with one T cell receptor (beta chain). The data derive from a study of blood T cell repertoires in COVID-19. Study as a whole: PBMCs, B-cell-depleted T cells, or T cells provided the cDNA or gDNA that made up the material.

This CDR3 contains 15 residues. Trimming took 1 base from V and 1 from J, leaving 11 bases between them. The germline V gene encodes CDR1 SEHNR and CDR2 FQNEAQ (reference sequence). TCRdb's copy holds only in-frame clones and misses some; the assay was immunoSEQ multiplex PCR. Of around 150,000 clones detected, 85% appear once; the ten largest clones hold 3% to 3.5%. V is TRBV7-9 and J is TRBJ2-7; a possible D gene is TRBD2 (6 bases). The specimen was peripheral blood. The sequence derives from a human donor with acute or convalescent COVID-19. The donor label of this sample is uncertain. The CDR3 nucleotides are TGTGCCAGCAGCTTAGTTTTTGCGGGATCCTACGAGCAGTACTTC. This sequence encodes CASSLVFAGSYEQYF.